This T cell receptor beta chain was recovered during a study of T cell responses to AZD1222 COVID-19 vaccine. Across the whole study: Second-dose intervals near 4 or 12 weeks were combined.

Remarks on this clone: Its cognate antigen is unknown.

V lost 5 bases, J lost 10 bases, and 9 bases lay in between. Germline loops: CDR1 SGHVS, CDR2 FQNEAQ. The CDR3 runs 11 residues. Study conclusions and caveats: Increased Spike-specific TCR breadth and depth were observed after two AZD1222 doses.

The data were produced by immunoSEQ multiplex PCR, yet TCRdb's version contains in-frame clones alone and is incomplete. The profile shows approximately 150,000 clones, 80% to 95% of them singletons. The source was peripheral blood, collected on day 0 of AZD1222 vaccination. V and J are TRBV7-8 and TRBJ2-1; D gene unclear. The TCR sequence derives from an adult in good health. The chain's CDR3 is CASSPLLEQFF. For the CDR3, the DNA is TGTGCCAGCAGCCCCCTCCTGGAGCAGTTCTTC.